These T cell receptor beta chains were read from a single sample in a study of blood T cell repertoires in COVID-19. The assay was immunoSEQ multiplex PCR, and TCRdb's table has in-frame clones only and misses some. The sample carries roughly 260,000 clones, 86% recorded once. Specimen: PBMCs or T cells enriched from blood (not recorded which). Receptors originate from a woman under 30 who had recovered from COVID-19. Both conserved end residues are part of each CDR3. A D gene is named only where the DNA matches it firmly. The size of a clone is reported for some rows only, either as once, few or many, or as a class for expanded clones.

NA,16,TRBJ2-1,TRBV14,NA,CASSQAEGGVGNEQFF,TGTGCCAGCAGCCAGGCAGAAGGCGGGGTAGGCAATGAGCAGTTCTTC
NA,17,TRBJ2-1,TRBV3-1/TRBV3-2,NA,CASSQDPSTRYYNEQFF,TGTGCCAGCAGCCAAGATCCCTCGACAAGGTATTACAATGAGCAGTTCTTC
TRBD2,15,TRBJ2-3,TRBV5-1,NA,CASTKPLAGADTQYF,TGCGCCAGCACGAAGCCGCTAGCGGGCGCAGATACGCAGTATTTT
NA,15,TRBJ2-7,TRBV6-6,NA,CASSYRHHEIYEQYF,TGTGCCAGCAGTTACCGTCATCATGAGATCTACGAGCAGTACTTC
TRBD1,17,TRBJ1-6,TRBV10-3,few,CAISEPRTGSYNSPLHF,TGTGCCATCAGTGAACCAAGGACAGGGTCTTATAATTCACCCCTCCACTTT
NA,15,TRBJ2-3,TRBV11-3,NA,CASSLGGAVADTQYF,TGTGCCAGCAGCTTAGGGGGCGCAGTGGCAGATACGCAGTATTTT
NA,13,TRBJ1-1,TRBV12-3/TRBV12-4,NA,CASSPLTVQEAFF,TGTGCCAGCAGTCCCTTGACTGTCCAAGAAGCTTTCTTT
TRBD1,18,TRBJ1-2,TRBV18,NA,CASSPRRDRGKANYGYTF,TGTGCCAGCTCACCACGGCGGGACAGGGGCAAAGCTAACTATGGCTACACCTTC
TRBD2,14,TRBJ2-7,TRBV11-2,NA,CASSLRGGSYEQYF,TGTGCCAGCAGCTTACGGGGGGGATCTTACGAGCAGTACTTC
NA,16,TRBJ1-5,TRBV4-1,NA,CASSHVQDPSNQPQHF,TGCGCCAGCAGCCACGTACAGGATCCTAGCAATCAGCCCCAGCATTTT
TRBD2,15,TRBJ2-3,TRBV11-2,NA,CASSLDSGRPGTQYF,TGTGCCAGCAGCCTCGATAGCGGGAGGCCGGGTACGCAGTATTTT
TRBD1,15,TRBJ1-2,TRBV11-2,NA,CASSPRQGSDYGYTF,TGTGCCAGCAGCCCCCGACAGGGATCAGACTATGGCTACACCTTC
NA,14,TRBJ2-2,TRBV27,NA,CASSDREVPGELFF,TGTGCCAGCAGTGACAGGGAGGTCCCCGGGGAGCTGTTTTTT
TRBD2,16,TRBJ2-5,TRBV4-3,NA,CASSQGLAAYQETQYF,TGCGCCAGCAGCCAAGGACTAGCGGCTTACCAAGAGACCCAGTACTTC
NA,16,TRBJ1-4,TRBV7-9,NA,CASSPTDTPENEKLFF,TGTGCCAGCAGCCCCACTGATACTCCCGAAAATGAAAAACTGTTTTTT
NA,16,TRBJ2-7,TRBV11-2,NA,CASSPREGSGSYEQYF,TGTGCCAGCAGCCCGAGAGAGGGTAGCGGTTCCTACGAGCAGTACTTC
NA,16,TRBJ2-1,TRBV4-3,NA,CASSQGRTSRGHEQFF,TGCGCCAGCAGCCAAGGCCGCACTAGCCGAGGGCATGAGCAGTTCTTC
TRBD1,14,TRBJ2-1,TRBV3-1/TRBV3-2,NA,CASSHRDSYLLQFF,TGTGCCAGCAGCCATCGGGACAGCTACCTCTTACAGTTCTTC
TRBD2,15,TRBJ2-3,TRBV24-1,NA,CATSLASGSTDTQYF,TGTGCCACCAGTTTGGCTAGCGGGAGCACAGATACGCAGTATTTT
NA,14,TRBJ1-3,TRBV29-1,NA,CSGTTGDSGNTIYF,TGCAGCGGGACGACAGGCGACTCTGGAAACACCATATATTTT
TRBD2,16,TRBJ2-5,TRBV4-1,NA,CASSRGLAGGQETQYF,TGCGCCAGCAGCCGTGGACTAGCGGGAGGGCAGGAGACCCAGTACTTC
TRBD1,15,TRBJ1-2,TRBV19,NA,CASSIVAGGPYGYTF,TGTGCCAGTAGTATAGTGGCAGGGGGCCCCTATGGCTACACCTTC
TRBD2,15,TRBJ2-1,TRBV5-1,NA,CASSLAGGPTNEQFF,TGCGCCAGCAGCTTAGCGGGGGGGCCGACCAATGAGCAGTTCTTC
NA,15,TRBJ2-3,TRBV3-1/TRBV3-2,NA,CASSPLGGSTDTQYF,TGTGCCAGCAGCCCTTTGGGGGGAAGCACAGATACGCAGTATTTT
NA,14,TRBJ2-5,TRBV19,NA,CASSISRAQETQYF,TGTGCCAGTAGTATAAGCAGGGCCCAAGAGACCCAGTACTTC
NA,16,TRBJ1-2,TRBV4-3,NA,CASSLHSGGTNYGYTF,TGCGCCAGCAGCTTGCACTCGGGGGGGACCAACTATGGCTACACCTTC
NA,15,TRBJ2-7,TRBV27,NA,CASSPVGPQLYEQYF,TGTGCCAGCAGTCCCGTGGGGCCTCAACTCTACGAGCAGTACTTC
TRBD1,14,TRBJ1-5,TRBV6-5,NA,CAGLPGQGDQPQHF,TGTGCCGGACTCCCGGGACAGGGCGATCAGCCCCAGCATTTT
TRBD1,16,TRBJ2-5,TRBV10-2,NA,CASSDPTAGGQETQYF,TGCGCCAGCAGTGACCCAACGGCAGGGGGCCAAGAGACCCAGTACTTC
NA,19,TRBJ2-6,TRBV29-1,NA,CSVEAQTGAGVPGANVLTF,TGCAGCGTTGAAGCTCAAACGGGCGCAGGGGTCCCTGGGGCCAACGTCCTGACTTTC
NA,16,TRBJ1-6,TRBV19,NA,CASSPQTGSYNSPLHF,TGTGCCAGTAGTCCCCAGACGGGCTCCTATAATTCACCCCTCCACTTT
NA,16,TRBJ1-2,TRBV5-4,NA,CASSSDGAGVQYGYTF,TGTGCCAGCAGCTCCGACGGGGCAGGGGTTCAATATGGCTACACCTTC
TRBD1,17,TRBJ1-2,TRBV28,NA,CASSLGAGGVTLGGYTF,TGTGCCAGCAGTTTGGGGGCAGGGGGTGTTACCCTAGGGGGCTACACCTTC
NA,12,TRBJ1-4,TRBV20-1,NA,CSASGNQGKLFF,TGCAGTGCTAGTGGGAACCAGGGAAAACTGTTTTTT
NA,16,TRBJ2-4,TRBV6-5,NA,CASSYSGGLAKNIQYF,TGTGCCAGCAGTTACTCGGGGGGACTAGCCAAAAACATTCAGTACTTC
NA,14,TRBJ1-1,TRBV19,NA,CASRPTPKNTEAFF,TGTGCCAGTAGACCCACACCAAAGAACACTGAAGCTTTCTTT
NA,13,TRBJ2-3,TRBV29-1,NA,CSVEQGIADTQYF,TGCAGCGTTGAACAGGGAATAGCAGATACGCAGTATTTT
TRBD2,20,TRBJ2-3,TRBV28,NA,CASSILGLAGGLKNTDTQYF,TGTGCCAGCAGTATCCTGGGACTAGCGGGGGGACTCAAAAACACAGATACGCAGTATTTT
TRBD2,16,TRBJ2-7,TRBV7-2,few,CASSLQTSGAPYEQYF,TGTGCCAGCAGCTTGCAGACTAGCGGGGCTCCCTACGAGCAGTACTTC
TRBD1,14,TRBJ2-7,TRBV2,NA,CASRETGSHTEQYF,TGTGCCAGCAGGGAGACAGGGTCGCACACCGAGCAGTACTTC
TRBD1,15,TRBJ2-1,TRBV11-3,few,CASSLRDRGLNEQFF,TGTGCCAGCAGCCTCCGGGACAGGGGGCTGAATGAGCAGTTCTTC
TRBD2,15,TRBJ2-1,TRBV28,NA,CASSLGGRAYNEQFF,TGTGCCAGCAGTTTGGGCGGGAGGGCCTACAATGAGCAGTTCTTC
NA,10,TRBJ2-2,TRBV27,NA,CASGPGELFF,TGTGCCAGCGGGCCCGGGGAGCTGTTTTTT
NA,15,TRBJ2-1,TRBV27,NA,CASTPIMGAHNEQFF,TGTGCCAGCACCCCTATTATGGGGGCACACAATGAGCAGTTCTTC
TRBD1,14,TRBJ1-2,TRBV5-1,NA,CASSLWTGNYGYTF,TGCGCCAGCAGCCTCTGGACAGGGAACTATGGCTACACCTTC
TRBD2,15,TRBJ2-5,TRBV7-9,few,CASSLDGTRGETQYF,TGTGCCAGCAGCTTGGACGGGACTAGAGGAGAGACCCAGTACTTC